This T cell receptor beta chain came from a study of T cells in Graves' hyperthyroidism and ophthalmopathy. The V gene's germline CDR1 is SNHLY and CDR2 FYNNEI. This CDR3 is 14 amino acids long. The germline V and J ends were trimmed by 6 bases and 5 bases, with 16 bases remaining between them. It was RNA transcripts that yielded the amplified TCR beta CDR3 regions. In the first-round RT-PCR of the TCR CDR3, the HTBI primer set was used. TCRdb analysed the multiplex PCR reads with MiXCR anew, one entry per CDR3 protein. The sample shows nearly 750,000 distinct CDR3 sequences, 35% of them seen only once. This clonotype occurred a few times.

This TCR came from a woman in her forties with Graves' hyperthyroidism. The material sequenced was blood. The chain joins TRBV2 to TRBJ1-1; D perhaps matches TRBD1 (6 bases). CDR3 DNA: TGTGCCAGCAGCTTACAGGGCAGGGAAACTGAAGCTTTCTTT. Translated, it gives CASSLQGRETEAFF.